The 5 T cell receptor beta chains below come from one sample, sequenced in a study of radiation and T cells in renal cell carcinoma. Time point indicated: blood 4 weeks post-SBRT, at nephrectomy. Described treatment: 15 Gy SBRT to primary tumor, nephrectomy 4 weeks later. Generated by immunoSEQ multiplex PCR, the TCRdb table keeps only in-frame clones and is missing some. The sample has fewer than 80,000 clones; over 65% are singletons. The sequences come from blood, collected from a patient whose treatment included radiotherapy and nephrectomy. The receptors were gathered from a woman aged 55 to 70 with renal cell carcinoma.

This clone was seen only once. The CDR3, as DNA: TGTGCCAGCAGTGAGGGTCACGGCTACGAGCAGTACTTC. This encodes CASSEGHGYEQYF. This rearrangement joins TRBV6-1 to TRBJ2-7; D unresolved. CDR1 MNHNS and CDR2 SASEGT come from the germline V gene. V lost 3 bases and J 3 bases, leaving 9 bases between the germline ends. This CDR3 contains 13 residues.

The rearrangement links TRBV7-8 to TRBJ2-7; tentative D call: TRBD1 (6 bases). Per germline, CDR1 SGHVS and CDR2 FQNEAQ. V lost 3 bases and J lost 0, with 24 bases in between. This CDR3 region has 19 residues. This chain's CDR3 is CASSFLSQGPIPFSYEQYF. CDR3 bases: TGTGCCAGCAGCTTCCTGAGTCAGGGGCCAATTCCATTCTCCTACGAGCAGTACTTC. Drawing the rest from reference TRBV7-8 and TRBJ2-7, the complete variable domain is GAGVSQSPRYKVAKRGQDVALRCDPISGHVSLFWYQQALGQGPEFLTYFQNEAQLDKSGLPSDRFFAERPEGSVSTLKIQRTQQEDSAVYLCASSFLSQGPIPFSYEQYFGPGTRLTVT.

V and J are TRBV4-3 and TRBJ2-2, with D tentatively TRBD2 (6 bases). The CDR3 length is 15 residues. V lost 0 bases and J 3 bases, leaving 8 bases between the germline ends. From germline, CDR1 is LGHNA and CDR2 YSLEER. CDR3 residues: CASSQDSGDTGELFF. The CDR3 DNA reads as TGCGCCAGCAGCCAAGATTCGGGGGACACCGGGGAGCTGTTTTTT.

This clone has just one count. The V call is TRBV15, the J call TRBJ1-3; the D is unclear. Trimming pared 0 bases from V and 7 bases from J, leaving 1 base between. Germline loops: CDR1 LNHNV, CDR2 YYDKDF (reference sequence). CDR3 length: 11 amino acids. CDR3 DNA: TGTGCCACCAGCAGAGATAACACCATATATTTT. Protein product: CATSRDNTIYF.

J is TRBJ2-2 and V is TRBV7-6, with TRBD1 matching 8 bases. This CDR3 region has 15 residues. CDR1 SGHVS and CDR2 FNYEAQ come from the germline V gene. The V gene end was trimmed by 10 bases and the J gene end by 4 bases; junction bases not matched to a gene: 11. In nucleotides, the CDR3 is TGTGCCACGGGGCAGGGGGCATGGAGCACCGGGGAGCTGTTTTTT. As protein: CATGQGAWSTGELFF.